A single sample gave rise to the 9 T cell receptor beta chains below, sequenced in a study of T cell responses to AZD1222 COVID-19 vaccine. This table comes from immunoSEQ multiplex PCR, and its TCRdb copy is limited to in-frame clones, with some not included. The sample records 45,000 to 60,000 clones, approximately 83% being singletons. Source: peripheral blood, taken on day 0 of AZD1222 vaccination. Receptors originate from an adult in good health.

As regards this clone: A junction end diverges from the germline sequence, so it may reflect a read error. This chain joins TRBV24-1 and TRBJ2-5, with TRBD2 matching over 8 bases. CDR1 KGHDR and CDR2 SFDVKD come from the germline V gene. The CDR3 runs 18 residues. The CDR3 region has the DNA TGTGCCACTAGTGGGAAGACTCGATCAGCTAGCGGGTTGGAGACCCAGTACTTC. Protein: CATSGKTRSASGLETQYF.

The chain recombines TRBV6-5 with TRBJ2-2, with D perhaps given as TRBD1 or TRBD2 (6 bases each). The CDR3 is 14 amino acids. Germline CDR1 and CDR2: MNHEY and SVGAGI. V gave up 6 bases and J gave up 7 bases, with 15 bases separating them. The CDR3 sequence: CASRGGGTLGELFF. The CDR3 DNA reads TGTGCCAGCAGGGGCGGCGGGACACTCGGGGAGCTGTTTTTT.

This clone came up once. This sequence joins TRBV6-5 and TRBJ2-2; 8 nucleotides align to TRBD1. CDR3 length: 15 residues. The V segment lost 2 bases and the J segment 5 bases; nucleotides outside the gene matches: 4. The germline CDR1 and CDR2 sequences are MNHEY and SVGAGI. In DNA form, the CDR3 reads TGTGCCAGCAGTTACGCCTGGACAGGGACCGGGGAGCTGTTTTTT. Translation gives CASSYAWTGTGELFF.

This chain links TRBV4-2 with TRBJ2-1, with a weak D call TRBD2 (6 bases). Trimming cost V 0 bases and J 4 bases, with 7 bases left between them. The CDR3 has 14 amino acids. From germline, CDR1 is LGHNA and CDR2 YNFKEQ. The CDR3 region is CASSQDGGYNEQFF. CDR3 in DNA: TGTGCCAGCAGCCAAGACGGGGGTTACAATGAGCAGTTCTTC.

This chain connects TRBV5-1 to TRBJ1-5, with D possibly TRBD1 on 5 matching bases. This CDR3 is built from 15 residues. Germline CDR1 and CDR2: SGHRS and YFSETQ. With 6 bases removed from V and 7 bases from J, the gap between germline ends came to 20 bases. CDR3 in amino acids: CASIKYSWGDQPQHF. For the CDR3, the DNA is TGCGCCAGCATAAAGTATTCTTGGGGGGACCAGCCCCAGCATTTT.

This sequence joins TRBV3-1 (or the pseudogene TRBV3-2) and TRBJ2-7; tentatively, D is TRBD2 (5 bases). Germline CDR1 is LGHDT and CDR2 is YNNKEL (reference sequence). V was cut by 4 bases and J by 0 bases, with 16 bases left in between. The CDR3 length is 16 residues. The CDR3 DNA is TGTGCCAGCAGCCCAACCACCGGGGTGGGCTCCTACGAGCAGTACTTC. This translates into CASSPTTGVGSYEQYF.

The chain employs TRBV5-1 and TRBJ2-3; D may correspond to TRBD1 or TRBD2 (6 bases each). The CDR3 is made up of 16 amino acids. With 4 bases removed from V and 2 bases from J, the gap between germline ends came to 17 bases. Germline V gives CDR1 SGHRS, CDR2 YFSETQ. The CDR3 loop is CASSPGGQGFTDTQYF. The CDR3 nucleotides read TGCGCCAGCAGCCCTGGGGGGCAGGGGTTCACAGATACGCAGTATTTT.

Only one count was recorded for this clone. The V gene is TRBV2, the J gene TRBJ2-1, with TRBD2 matching over 10 bases. CDR1 is SNHLY and CDR2 is FYNNEI in the germline V gene. The trim removed 7 bases at V and 6 bases at J, leaving 3 bases unmatched. This CDR3 has 13 amino acids. CDR3 region: CASKIAGGNEQFF. CDR3 in DNA: TGTGCCAGCAAGATAGCGGGAGGCAATGAGCAGTTCTTC. Drawing the rest from reference TRBV2 and TRBJ2-1, the complete variable domain is EPEVTQTPSHQVTQMGQEVILRCVPISNHLYFYWYRQILGQKVEFLVSFYNNEISEKSEIFDDQFSVERPDGSNFTLKIRSTKLEDSAMYFCASKIAGGNEQFFGPGTRLTVL.

The chain has TRBV5-4 and TRBJ2-7; 11 bases agree with TRBD1. The CDR3 is made up of 15 amino acids. Per germline, CDR1 SGHNT and CDR2 YYREEE (reference sequence). V dropped 1 base and J dropped 2; count of bases not matched to a gene: 2. The CDR3 coding sequence is TGTGCCAGCAGCTTGCCGGGACAGGGGGCCTACGAGCAGTACTTC. It is translated as CASSLPGQGAYEQYF. Variable domain in full (rest from reference TRBV5-4 and TRBJ2-7): ETGVTQSPTHLIKTRGQQVTLRCSSQSGHNTVSWYQQALGQGPQFIFQYYREEENGRGNFPPRFSGLQFPNYSSELNVNALELDDSALYLCASSLPGQGAYEQYFGPGTRLTVT.